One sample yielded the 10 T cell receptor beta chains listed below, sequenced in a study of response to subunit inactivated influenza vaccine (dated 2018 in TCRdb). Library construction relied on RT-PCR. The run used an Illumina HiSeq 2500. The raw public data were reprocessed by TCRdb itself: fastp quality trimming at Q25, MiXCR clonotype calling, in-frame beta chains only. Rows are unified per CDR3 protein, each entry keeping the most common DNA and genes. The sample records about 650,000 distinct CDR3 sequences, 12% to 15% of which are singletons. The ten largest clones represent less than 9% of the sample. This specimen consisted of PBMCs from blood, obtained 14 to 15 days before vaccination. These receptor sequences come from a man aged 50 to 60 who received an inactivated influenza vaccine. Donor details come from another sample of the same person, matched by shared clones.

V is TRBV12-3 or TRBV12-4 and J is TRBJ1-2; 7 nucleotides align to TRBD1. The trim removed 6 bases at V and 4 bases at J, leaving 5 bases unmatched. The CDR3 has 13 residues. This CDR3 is CASSSGQVYGYTF. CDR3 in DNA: TGTGCCAGCAGCTCCGGACAGGTCTATGGCTACACCTTC.

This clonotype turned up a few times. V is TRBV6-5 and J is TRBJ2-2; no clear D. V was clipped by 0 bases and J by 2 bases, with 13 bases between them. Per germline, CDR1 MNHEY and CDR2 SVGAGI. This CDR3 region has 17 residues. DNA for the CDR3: TGTGCCAGCAGTTACTCGAACGTGGGAATTAACACCGGGGAGCTGTTTTTT. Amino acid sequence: CASSYSNVGINTGELFF.

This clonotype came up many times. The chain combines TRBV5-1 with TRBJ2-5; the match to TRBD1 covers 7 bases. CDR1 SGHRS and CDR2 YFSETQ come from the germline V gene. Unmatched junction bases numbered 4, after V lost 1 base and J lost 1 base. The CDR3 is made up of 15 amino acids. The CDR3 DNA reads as TGCGCCAGCAGCTTGAGACAGGGTATCCAAGAGACCCAGTACTTC. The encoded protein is CASSLRQGIQETQYF.

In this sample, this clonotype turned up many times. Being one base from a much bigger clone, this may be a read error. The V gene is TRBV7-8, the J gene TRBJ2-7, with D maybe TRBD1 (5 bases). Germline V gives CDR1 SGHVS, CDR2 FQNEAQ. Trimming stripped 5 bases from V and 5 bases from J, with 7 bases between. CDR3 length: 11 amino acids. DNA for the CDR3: TGTGCCAGCAGCCCAGGGCACGAGCAGTACTTC. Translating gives CASSPGHEQYF.

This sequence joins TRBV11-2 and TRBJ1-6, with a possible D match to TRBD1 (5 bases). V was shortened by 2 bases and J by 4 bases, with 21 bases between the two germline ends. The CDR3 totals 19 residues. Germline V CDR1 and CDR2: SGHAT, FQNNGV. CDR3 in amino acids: CASSLSRPAGRLYNSPLHF. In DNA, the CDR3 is TGTGCCAGCAGCTTATCACGTCCCGCAGGGCGGCTTTATAATTCACCCCTCCACTTT.

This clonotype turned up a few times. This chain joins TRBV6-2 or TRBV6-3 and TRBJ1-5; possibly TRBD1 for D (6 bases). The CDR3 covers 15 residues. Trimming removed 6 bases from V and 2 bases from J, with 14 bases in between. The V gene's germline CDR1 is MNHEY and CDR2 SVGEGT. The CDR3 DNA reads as TGTGCCAGCAGGACACAGGGCATGGGCAATCAGCCCCAGCATTTT. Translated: CASRTQGMGNQPQHF.

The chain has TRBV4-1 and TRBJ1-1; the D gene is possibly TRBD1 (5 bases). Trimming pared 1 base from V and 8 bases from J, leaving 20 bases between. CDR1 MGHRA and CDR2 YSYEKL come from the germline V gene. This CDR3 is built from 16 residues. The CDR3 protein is CASSQVDRGGSAEAFF. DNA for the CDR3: TGCGCCAGCAGCCAAGTGGATAGGGGCGGCTCGGCGGAAGCTTTCTTT.

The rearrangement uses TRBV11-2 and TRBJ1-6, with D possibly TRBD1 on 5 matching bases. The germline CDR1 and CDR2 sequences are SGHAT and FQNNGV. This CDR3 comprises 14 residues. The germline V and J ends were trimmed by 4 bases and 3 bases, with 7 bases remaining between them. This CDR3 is CASSSGHYNSPLHF. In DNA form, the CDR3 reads TGTGCCAGCAGCTCCGGACACTATAATTCACCCCTCCACTTT.

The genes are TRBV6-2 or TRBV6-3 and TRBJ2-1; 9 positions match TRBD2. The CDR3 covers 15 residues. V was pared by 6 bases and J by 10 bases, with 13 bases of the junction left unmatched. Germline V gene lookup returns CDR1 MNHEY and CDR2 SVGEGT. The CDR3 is CASSEMRGGLGEQFF. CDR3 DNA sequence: TGTGCCAGCAGCGAAATGCGGGGGGGCCTTGGGGAGCAGTTCTTC.

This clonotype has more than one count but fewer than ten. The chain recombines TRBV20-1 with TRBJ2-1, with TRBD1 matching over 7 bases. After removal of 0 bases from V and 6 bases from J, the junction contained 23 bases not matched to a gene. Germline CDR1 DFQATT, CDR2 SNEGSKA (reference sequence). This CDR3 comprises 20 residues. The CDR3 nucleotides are TGCAGTGCTAGAGATCCGATAGGAAGGGGGCACTCAAAGGGTGGCAATGAGCAGTTCTTC. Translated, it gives CSARDPIGRGHSKGGNEQFF.